This passage covers 13 T cell receptor beta chains from one sample sequenced in a study of cytomegalovirus exposure and HLA in healthy donors. Use of 60 Vbeta and 13 Jbeta primers characterized the PCR. Produced via immunoSEQ multiplex PCR; TCRdb's table is partial and in-frame only. The sample has 150,000 to 200,000 clones, around 77% seen once. The source material was PBMCs. The receptors come from a female donor in good health and CMV-seronegative.

The chain has TRBV4-1 and TRBJ2-3; 8 bases agree with TRBD2. The V and J ends lost 2 bases and 2 bases, in that order; junction bases with no gene match: 6. The germline CDR1 and CDR2 sequences are MGHRA and YSYEKL. The CDR3 consists of 16 residues. This chain's CDR3 is CASSQSGTRNTDTQYF. The CDR3 DNA sequence: TGCGCCAGCAGCCAATCCGGGACTAGAAACACAGATACGCAGTATTTT.

The genes are TRBV9 and TRBJ1-6, with a tentative D call TRBD1 (5 bases). Trimming shortened V by 3 bases and J by 8 bases, and 24 bases separated the two germline ends. The CDR3 runs to 18 residues. Germline V gene data show CDR1 as SGDLS and CDR2 as YYNGEE. The DNA of the CDR3 is TGTGCCAGCAGCGAACACCATAGACAGCAACCCATCGATTCACCCCTCCACTTT. Amino acid sequence: CASSEHHRQQPIDSPLHF.

A word on this clone: An end of the junction differs from the germline gene, which may be a read error. Other DNA sequences from this sample encode an identical CDR3 as well. CDR3 region: CSVATSGISVGELFF. The DNA of the CDR3 is TGCAGTGTTGCGACTAGCGGGATATCTGTAGGGGAGCTGTTTTTT. The chain combines TRBV29-1 with TRBJ2-2; 11 bases agree with TRBD2. The CDR3 consists of 15 residues. Germline-derived CDR1 and CDR2 are SQVTM and ANQGSEA.

V and J are TRBV5-5 and TRBJ2-2; 11 bases line up with TRBD2. The CDR3 is 15 residues long. Trimming cost V 4 bases and J 5 bases; bases outside gene matches: 4. Germline CDR1 reads SGHKS; CDR2 reads YYEKEE (reference sequence). CDR3 coding DNA: TGTGCCAGCAGCCTCCGGACTAGCGGGACCGGGGAGCTGTTTTTT. It yields the protein CASSLRTSGTGELFF. Full variable domain (rest looked up from reference TRBV5-5 and TRBJ2-2): DAGVTQSPTHLIKTRGQQVTLRCSPISGHKSVSWYQQVLGQGPQFIFQYYEKEERGRGNFPDRFSARQFPNYSSELNVNALLLGDSALYLCASSLRTSGTGELFFGEGSRLTVL.

The rearrangement joins TRBV4-3 to TRBJ1-1; D is possibly TRBD1 (5 bases). The CDR3 sequence is 15 residues long. Germline V gene sequence: CDR1 LGHNA, CDR2 YSLEER. V was shortened by 3 bases and J by 1 base, with 12 bases between the two germline ends. In nucleotides, the CDR3 is TGCGCCAGCAGCCATAAGGGGTCCCAGAACACTGAAGCTTTCTTT. It yields the protein CASSHKGSQNTEAFF.

The rearrangement links TRBV19 to TRBJ2-5; D is undetermined. Germline V gene data show CDR1 as LNHDA and CDR2 as SQIVND (reference sequence). V lost 5 bases and J 0 bases, leaving 10 bases between the germline ends. CDR3 length: 14 residues. In nucleotides, the CDR3 is TGTGCCAGTAGTGAACAGCCGTACCAAGAGACCCAGTACTTC. This encodes CASSEQPYQETQYF.

The rearrangement links TRBV6-1 to TRBJ1-5, with 10 bases identical to TRBD1. Germline assignment: CDR1 MNHNS and CDR2 SASEGT. The CDR3 consists of 18 residues. Trimming took 3 bases from V and 0 from J; bases not matched to a gene: 8. Here the CDR3 reads CASSEWTGGDLSNQPQHF. The CDR3 nucleotides are TGTGCCAGCAGTGAGTGGACAGGGGGAGATCTTAGCAATCAGCCCCAGCATTTT.

The J gene is TRBJ2-1, the V gene TRBV5-1; the match to TRBD2 covers 9 bases. The length of the CDR3 is 16 residues. Trimming removed 0 bases from V and 8 bases from J; junction bases left unmatched: 9. The V gene's germline CDR1 is SGHRS and CDR2 YFSETQ. The CDR3 sequence: CASSLVAGGLPHEQFF. As DNA, the CDR3 is TGCGCCAGCAGCTTGGTTGCGGGAGGGCTTCCCCATGAGCAGTTCTTC.

This chain uses TRBV11-2 with TRBJ2-7; 9 positions agree with TRBD2. This CDR3 is built from 17 residues. Germline CDR1 SGHAT, CDR2 FQNNGV. The V gene end was trimmed by 2 bases and the J gene end by 5 bases; junction bases not matched to a gene: 13. CDR3 sequence (DNA): TGTGCCAGCAGCTTACCCCCTAGCGGGATGGGGTTTAACGAGCAGTACTTC. Translation gives CASSLPPSGMGFNEQYF. Variable domain in full (rest from reference TRBV11-2 and TRBJ2-7): EAGVAQSPRYKIIEKRQSVAFWCNPISGHATLYWYQQILGQGPKLLIQFQNNGVVDDSQLPKDRFSAERLKGVDSTLKIQPAKLEDSAVYLCASSLPPSGMGFNEQYFGPGTRLTVT.

The chain combines TRBV7-9 with TRBJ1-4; D is perhaps TRBD1 (5 bases). V gave up 6 bases and J gave up 0 bases, with 14 bases separating them. Germline V gives CDR1 SEHNR, CDR2 FQNEAQ (reference sequence). The CDR3 covers 16 residues. As DNA, the CDR3 is TGTGCCAGCAGACCTCAGGGATTAGCAACTAATGAAAAACTGTTTTTT. This encodes CASRPQGLATNEKLFF.

The genes are TRBV21-1 and TRBJ1-1. TRBV21-1 is a recognized pseudogene. CDR3 length: 14 residues. CDR3 residues: CASSKLIPGSEAFF. The CDR3 DNA is TGTGCCAGCAGCAAATTGATACCGGGGTCCGAAGCTTTCTTT.

This clone has only a few counts. The chain links TRBV7-6 to TRBJ1-5; no reliable D call. Germline CDR1 is SGHVS and CDR2 is FNYEAQ. This CDR3 contains 14 residues. V was clipped by 5 bases and J by 2 bases, with 10 bases between them. CDR3 in amino acids: CASSGRLGNQPQHF. Here the CDR3 DNA reads TGTGCCAGCAGCGGCCGATTGGGCAATCAGCCCCAGCATTTT.

The genes are TRBV18 and TRBJ1-1, with TRBD1 as a possible D gene (5 bases). Trimming shortened V by 2 bases and J by 3 bases, and 16 bases separated the two germline ends. The CDR3 sequence is 16 residues long. Germline assignment: CDR1 KGHSH and CDR2 LQKENI. The CDR3 region has the DNA TGTGCCAGCTCACCAAACGCGGGGGTGAGGCACACTGAAGCTTTCTTT. Its protein is CASSPNAGVRHTEAFF.